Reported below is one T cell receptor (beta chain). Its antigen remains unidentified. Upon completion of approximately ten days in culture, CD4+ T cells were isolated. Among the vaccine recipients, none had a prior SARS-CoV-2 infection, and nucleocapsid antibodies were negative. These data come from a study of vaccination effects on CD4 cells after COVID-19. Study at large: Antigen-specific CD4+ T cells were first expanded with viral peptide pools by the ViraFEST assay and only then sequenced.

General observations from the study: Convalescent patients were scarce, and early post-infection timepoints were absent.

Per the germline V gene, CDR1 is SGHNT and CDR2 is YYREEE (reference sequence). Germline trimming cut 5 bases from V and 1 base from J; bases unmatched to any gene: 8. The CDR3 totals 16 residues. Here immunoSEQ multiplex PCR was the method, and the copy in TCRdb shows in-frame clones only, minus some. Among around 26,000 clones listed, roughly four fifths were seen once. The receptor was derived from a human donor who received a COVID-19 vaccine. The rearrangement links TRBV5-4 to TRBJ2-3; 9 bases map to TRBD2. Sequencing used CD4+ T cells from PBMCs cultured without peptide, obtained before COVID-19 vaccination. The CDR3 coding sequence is TGTGCCAGCAGTCGATCTAGCGGGGCCCGCACAGATACGCAGTATTTT. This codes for CASSRSSGARTDTQYF.